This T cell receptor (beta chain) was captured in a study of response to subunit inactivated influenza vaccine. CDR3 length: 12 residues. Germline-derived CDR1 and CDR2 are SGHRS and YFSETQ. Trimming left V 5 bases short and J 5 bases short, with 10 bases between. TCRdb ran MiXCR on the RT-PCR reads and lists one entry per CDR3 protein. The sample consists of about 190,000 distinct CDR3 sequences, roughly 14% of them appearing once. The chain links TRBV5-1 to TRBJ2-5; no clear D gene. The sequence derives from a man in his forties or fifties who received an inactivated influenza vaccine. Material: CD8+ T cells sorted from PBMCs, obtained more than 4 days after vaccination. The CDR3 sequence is CASSLDWETQYF. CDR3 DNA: TGCGCCAGCAGTCTCGACTGGGAGACCCAGTACTTC.